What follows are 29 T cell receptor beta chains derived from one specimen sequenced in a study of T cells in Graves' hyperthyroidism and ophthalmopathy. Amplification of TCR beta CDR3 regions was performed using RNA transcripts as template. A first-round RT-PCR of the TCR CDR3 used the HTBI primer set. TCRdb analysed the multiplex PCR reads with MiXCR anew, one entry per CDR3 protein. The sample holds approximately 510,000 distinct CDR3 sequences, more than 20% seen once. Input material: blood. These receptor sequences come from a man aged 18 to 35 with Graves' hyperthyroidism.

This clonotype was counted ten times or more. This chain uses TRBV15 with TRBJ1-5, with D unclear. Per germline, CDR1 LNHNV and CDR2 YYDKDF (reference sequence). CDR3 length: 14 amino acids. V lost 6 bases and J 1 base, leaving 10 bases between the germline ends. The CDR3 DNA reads TGTGCCACCAGTGCGTGGGCCAGCAATCAGCCCCAGCATTTT. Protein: CATSAWASNQPQHF.

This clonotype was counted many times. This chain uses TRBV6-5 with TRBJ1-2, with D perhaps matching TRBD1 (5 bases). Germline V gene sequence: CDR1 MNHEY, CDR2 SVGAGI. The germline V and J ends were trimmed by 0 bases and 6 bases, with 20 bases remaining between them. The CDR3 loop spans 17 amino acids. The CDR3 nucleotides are TGTGCCAGCAGTTACTCGCGGGCGGCAGGGCGGTTAGATGGCTACACCTTC. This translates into CASSYSRAAGRLDGYTF.

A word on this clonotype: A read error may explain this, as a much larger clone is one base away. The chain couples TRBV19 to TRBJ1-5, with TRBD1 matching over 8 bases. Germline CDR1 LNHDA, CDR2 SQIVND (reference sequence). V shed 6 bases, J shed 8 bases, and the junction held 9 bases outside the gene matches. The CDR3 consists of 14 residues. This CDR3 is CASRNQGAIEPQHF. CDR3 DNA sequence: TGTGCCAGTAGGAATCAGGGGGCCATTGAGCCCCAGCATTTT.

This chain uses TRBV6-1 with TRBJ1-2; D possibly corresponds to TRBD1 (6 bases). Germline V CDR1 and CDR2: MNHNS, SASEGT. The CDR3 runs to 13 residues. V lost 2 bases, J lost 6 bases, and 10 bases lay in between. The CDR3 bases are TGTGCCAGCAGTGAATGGACAGTCGATGGCTACACCTTC. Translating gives CASSEWTVDGYTF.

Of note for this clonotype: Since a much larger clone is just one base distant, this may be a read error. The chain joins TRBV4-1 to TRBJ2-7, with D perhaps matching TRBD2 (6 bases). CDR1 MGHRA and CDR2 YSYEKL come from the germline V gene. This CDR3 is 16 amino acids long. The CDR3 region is CASSQVPTSRGDERYF. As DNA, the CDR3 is TGCGCCAGCAGCCAAGTCCCGACCTCCCGCGGGGACGAGCGGTACTTC.

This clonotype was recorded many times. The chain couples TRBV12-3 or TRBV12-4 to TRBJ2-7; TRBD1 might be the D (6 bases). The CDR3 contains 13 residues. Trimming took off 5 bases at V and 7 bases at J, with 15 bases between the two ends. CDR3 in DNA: TGTGCCAGCAGTAAGAGGACAGTCTTGGAGCAGTACTTC. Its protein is CASSKRTVLEQYF.

The CDR3 DNA reads TGTGCCAGCAGCTTAGAGGGACAGGGGAAGAAGGGAGGGAACACTGAAGCTTTCTTT. Translating it yields CASSLEGQGKKGGNTEAFF. J is TRBJ1-1 and V is TRBV11-1; 10 positions agree with TRBD1. CDR3 length: 19 amino acids. Germline V gives CDR1 SGHAT, CDR2 FQDESV (reference sequence). The V and J ends lost 1 base and 1 base, in that order; junction bases with no gene match: 12.

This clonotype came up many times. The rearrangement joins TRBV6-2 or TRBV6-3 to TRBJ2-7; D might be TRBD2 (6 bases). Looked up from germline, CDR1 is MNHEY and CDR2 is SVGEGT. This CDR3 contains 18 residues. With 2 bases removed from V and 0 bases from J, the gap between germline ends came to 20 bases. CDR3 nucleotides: TGTGCCAGCAGTTACCGCTGGATTCCGGAGGGCGGCTCCTACGAGCAGTACTTC. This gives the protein CASSYRWIPEGGSYEQYF.

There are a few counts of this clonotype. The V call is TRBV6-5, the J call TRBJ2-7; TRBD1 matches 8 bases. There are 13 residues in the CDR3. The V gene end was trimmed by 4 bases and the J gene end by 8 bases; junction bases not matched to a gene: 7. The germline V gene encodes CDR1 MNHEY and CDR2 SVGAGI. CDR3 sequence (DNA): TGTGCCAGCAGTTCGGGACAGGTTTATAAGCAGTACTTC. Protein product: CASSSGQVYKQYF.

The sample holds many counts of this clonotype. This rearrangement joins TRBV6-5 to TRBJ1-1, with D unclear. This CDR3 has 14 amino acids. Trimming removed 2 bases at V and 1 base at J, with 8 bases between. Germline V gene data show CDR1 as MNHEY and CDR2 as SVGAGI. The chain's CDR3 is CASSYTAGNTEAFF. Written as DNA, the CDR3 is TGTGCCAGCAGTTACACGGCGGGGAACACTGAAGCTTTCTTT.

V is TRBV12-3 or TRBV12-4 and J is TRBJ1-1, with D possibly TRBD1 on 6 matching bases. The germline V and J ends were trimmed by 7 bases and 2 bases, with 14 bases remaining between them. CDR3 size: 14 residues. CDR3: CASIRDRTNTEAFF. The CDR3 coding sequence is TGTGCCAGCATCCGTGACAGGACCAACACTGAAGCTTTCTTT.

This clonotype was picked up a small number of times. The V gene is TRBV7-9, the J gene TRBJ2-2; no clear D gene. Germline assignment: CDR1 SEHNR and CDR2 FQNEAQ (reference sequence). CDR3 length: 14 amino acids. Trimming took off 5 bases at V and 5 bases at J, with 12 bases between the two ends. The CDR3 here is CASSATLGTGELFF. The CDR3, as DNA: TGTGCCAGCAGCGCAACCCTGGGGACCGGGGAGCTGTTTTTT.

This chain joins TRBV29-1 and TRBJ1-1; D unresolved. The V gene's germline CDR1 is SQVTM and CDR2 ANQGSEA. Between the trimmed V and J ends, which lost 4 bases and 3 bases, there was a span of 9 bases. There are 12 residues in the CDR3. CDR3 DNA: TGCAGCGTTGTCCGCTTGGACACTGAAGCTTTCTTT. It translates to CSVVRLDTEAFF.

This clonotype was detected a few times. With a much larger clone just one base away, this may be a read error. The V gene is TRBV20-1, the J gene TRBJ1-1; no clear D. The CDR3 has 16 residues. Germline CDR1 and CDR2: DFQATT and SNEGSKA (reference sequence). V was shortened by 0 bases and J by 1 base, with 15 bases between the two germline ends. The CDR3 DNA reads TGCAGTGCTAGAGAGAGTACCCGTATCAGGAACACTGAAGCTTTCTTT. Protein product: CSARESTRIRNTEAFF.

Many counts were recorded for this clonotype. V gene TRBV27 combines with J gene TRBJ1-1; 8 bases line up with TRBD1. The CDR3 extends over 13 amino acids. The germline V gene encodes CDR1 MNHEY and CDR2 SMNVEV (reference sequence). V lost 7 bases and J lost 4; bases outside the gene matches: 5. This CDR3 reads CASTDRGGTEAFF. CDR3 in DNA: TGTGCCAGCACTGACAGGGGAGGCACTGAAGCTTTCTTT.

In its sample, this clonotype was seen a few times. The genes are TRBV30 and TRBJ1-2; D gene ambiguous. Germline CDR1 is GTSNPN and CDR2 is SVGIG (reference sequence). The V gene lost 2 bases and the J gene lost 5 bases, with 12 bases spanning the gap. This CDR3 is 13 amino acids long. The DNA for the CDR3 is TGTGCCTGGAGTATCATGGTGCAGTATGGCTACACCTTC. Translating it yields CAWSIMVQYGYTF.

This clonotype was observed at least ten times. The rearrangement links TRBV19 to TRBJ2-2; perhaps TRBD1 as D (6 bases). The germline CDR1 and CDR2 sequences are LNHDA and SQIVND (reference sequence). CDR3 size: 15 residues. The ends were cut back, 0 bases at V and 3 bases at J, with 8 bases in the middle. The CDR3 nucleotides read TGTGCCAGTAGTATAGAGGGGGCGTACACCGGGGAGCTGTTTTTT. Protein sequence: CASSIEGAYTGELFF.

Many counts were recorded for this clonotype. CDR3 residues: CASSPQWNTEAFF. The CDR3 DNA reads TGTGCCAGCAGCCCACAGTGGAACACTGAAGCTTTCTTT. J is TRBJ1-1 and V is TRBV6-1; D not certain. Trimming cost V 6 bases and J 1 base, with 9 bases left between them. CDR1 is MNHNS and CDR2 is SASEGT in the germline V gene. The CDR3 is 13 amino acids.

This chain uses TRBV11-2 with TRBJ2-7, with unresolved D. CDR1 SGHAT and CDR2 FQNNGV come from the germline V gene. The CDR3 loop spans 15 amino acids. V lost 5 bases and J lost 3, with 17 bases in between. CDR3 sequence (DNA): TGTGCCAGCAGCGTAGGCCTTTACCCTGTCTACGAGCAGTACTTC. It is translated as CASSVGLYPVYEQYF.

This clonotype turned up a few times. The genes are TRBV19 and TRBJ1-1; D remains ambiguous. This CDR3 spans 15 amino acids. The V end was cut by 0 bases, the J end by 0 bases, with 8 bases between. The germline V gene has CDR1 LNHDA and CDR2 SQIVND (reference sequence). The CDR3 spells CASSIDEGMNTEAFF. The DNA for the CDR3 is TGTGCCAGTAGTATAGATGAGGGAATGAACACTGAAGCTTTCTTT.

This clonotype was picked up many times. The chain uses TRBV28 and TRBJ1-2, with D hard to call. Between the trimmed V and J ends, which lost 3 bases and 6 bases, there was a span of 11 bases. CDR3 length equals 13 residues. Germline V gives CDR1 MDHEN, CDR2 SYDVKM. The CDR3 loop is CASSFAGVDGYTF. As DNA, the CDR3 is TGTGCCAGCAGTTTTGCGGGCGTCGATGGCTACACCTTC.

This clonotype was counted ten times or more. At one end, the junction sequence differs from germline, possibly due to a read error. The CDR3 loop is CASREDRGKTQYF. Written as DNA, the CDR3 is TGTGCCAGCAGGGAAGACAGGGGAAAGACCCAGTACTTC. The chain couples TRBV2 to TRBJ2-5, with 8 bases identical to TRBD1. The length of the CDR3 is 13 residues. Germline values: CDR1 SNHLY, CDR2 FYNNEI.

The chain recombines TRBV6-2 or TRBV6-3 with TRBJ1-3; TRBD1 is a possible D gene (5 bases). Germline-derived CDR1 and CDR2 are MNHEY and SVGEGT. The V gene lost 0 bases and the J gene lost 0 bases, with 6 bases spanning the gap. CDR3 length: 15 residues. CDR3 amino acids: CASSYSTVSGNTIYF. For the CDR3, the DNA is TGTGCCAGCAGTTACTCGACAGTCTCTGGAAACACCATATATTTT.

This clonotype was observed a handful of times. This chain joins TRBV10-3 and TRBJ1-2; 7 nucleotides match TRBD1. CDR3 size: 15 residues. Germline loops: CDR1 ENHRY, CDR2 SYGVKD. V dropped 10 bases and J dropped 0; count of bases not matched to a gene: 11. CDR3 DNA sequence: TGTGCCACCTCGCCATGGACAGGAACTAACTATGGCTACACCTTC. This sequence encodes CATSPWTGTNYGYTF.

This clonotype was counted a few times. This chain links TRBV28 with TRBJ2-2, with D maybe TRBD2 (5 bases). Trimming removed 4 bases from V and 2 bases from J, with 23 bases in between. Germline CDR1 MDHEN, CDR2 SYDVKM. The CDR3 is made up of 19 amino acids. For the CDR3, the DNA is TGTGCCAGCAGTTATCATTTCGCTGGAAGCGGCACCAACACCGGGGAGCTGTTTTTT. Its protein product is CASSYHFAGSGTNTGELFF.

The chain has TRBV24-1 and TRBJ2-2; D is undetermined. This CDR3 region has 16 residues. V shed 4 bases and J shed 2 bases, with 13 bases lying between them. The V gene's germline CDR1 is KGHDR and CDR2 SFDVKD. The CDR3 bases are TGTGCCACCAGTGACCCCGGATCGAGAAACACCGGGGAGCTGTTTTTT. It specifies CATSDPGSRNTGELFF.

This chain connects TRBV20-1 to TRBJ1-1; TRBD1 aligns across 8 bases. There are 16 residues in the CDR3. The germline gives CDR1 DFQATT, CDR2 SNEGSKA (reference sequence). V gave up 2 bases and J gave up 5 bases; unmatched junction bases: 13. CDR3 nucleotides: TGCAGTGCTAGACCCCGGGGCAGGGGGCGGTTGACTGAAGCTTTCTTT. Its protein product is CSARPRGRGRLTEAFF.

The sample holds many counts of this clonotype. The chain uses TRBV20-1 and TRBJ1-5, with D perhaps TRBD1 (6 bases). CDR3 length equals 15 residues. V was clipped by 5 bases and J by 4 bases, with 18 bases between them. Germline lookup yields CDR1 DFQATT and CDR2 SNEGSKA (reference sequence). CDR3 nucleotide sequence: TGCAGTGCTGGGAAGGGGGAACCCCCGAATCAGCCCCAGCATTTT. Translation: CSAGKGEPPNQPQHF.

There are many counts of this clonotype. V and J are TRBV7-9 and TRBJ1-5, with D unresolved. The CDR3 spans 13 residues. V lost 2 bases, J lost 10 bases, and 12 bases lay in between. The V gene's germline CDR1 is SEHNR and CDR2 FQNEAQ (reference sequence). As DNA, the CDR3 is TGTGCCAGCAGCTTAAAGGATGATACCCCCCAGCATTTT. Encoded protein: CASSLKDDTPQHF.